This entry lists 24 T cell receptor beta chains sequenced from one sample in a study of T-cell memory formation after mild COVID-19 (dated by TCRdb to the early 2020s). To prepare the library, 5' RACE was applied. The run used an Illumina NovaSeq 6000. TCRdb reran the public reads through fastp at Q25 and MiXCR, keeping productive beta chains. Rows are unified per CDR3 protein, each entry keeping the most common DNA and genes. The sample yields under 85,000 distinct CDR3 sequences; approximately 15% were counted once. The ten most abundant clones make up 30% to 35% of the sample. Sequenced: PBMCs or a T cell subset sorted from them (not recorded which). Receptors originate from an adult woman who had mild COVID-19 (a few samples of this study predate the infection). The sample titles of this study are shuffled in the database, so cell type and time point are left out; the donor was told from shared clones.

V and J are TRBV9 and TRBJ2-5; the D gene is possibly TRBD2 (6 bases). The ends were cut back, 2 bases at V and 2 bases at J, with 7 bases in the middle. Germline CDR1 and CDR2: SGDLS and YYNGEE. The CDR3 has 13 amino acids. DNA for the CDR3: TGTGCCAGCAGCGTCGGGGGTCAAGAGACCCAGTACTTC. Protein: CASSVGGQETQYF.

This clonotype was counted only a few times. The chain joins TRBV5-6 to TRBJ1-5; D perhaps matches TRBD1 (6 bases). CDR3 length: 14 amino acids. V dropped 0 bases and J dropped 2 bases, with 6 bases sitting between them. Germline CDR1 reads SGHDT; CDR2 reads YYEEEE. CDR3 DNA: TGTGCCAGCAGCTTGGAGGGGGGCAATCAGCCCCAGCATTTT. Protein product: CASSLEGGNQPQHF.

In this sample, this clonotype turned up a few times. The genes are TRBV7-8 and TRBJ2-7, with D possibly called TRBD1 or TRBD2 (5 bases each). The CDR3 contains 18 residues. With 1 base removed from V and 0 bases from J, the gap between germline ends came to 19 bases. Looked up from germline, CDR1 is SGHVS and CDR2 is FQNEAQ. The CDR3 coding sequence is TGTGCCAGCAGCTTAGAGGCCGTCGGGGCATGGGGCTCCTACGAGCAGTACTTC. Translating it yields CASSLEAVGAWGSYEQYF.

The V call is TRBV9, the J call TRBJ2-5; 11 bases are a match to TRBD2. This CDR3 contains 15 residues. From germline, CDR1 is SGDLS and CDR2 YYNGEE. V shed 2 bases, J shed 2 bases, and the junction held 2 bases outside the gene matches. Here the CDR3 DNA reads TGTGCCAGCAGCGTGGGGACTAGCGGACAAGAGACCCAGTACTTC. This gives the protein CASSVGTSGQETQYF.

Only a few counts were recorded for this clonotype. The rearrangement joins TRBV20-1 to TRBJ2-1; 12 bases are a match to TRBD2. The V gene's germline CDR1 is DFQATT and CDR2 SNEGSKA (reference sequence). V gave up 2 bases and J gave up 0 bases; unmatched junction bases: 8. This CDR3 has 18 amino acids. This CDR3 is CSARITSGGHSSYNEQFF. In nucleotides, the CDR3 is TGCAGTGCTAGAATAACTAGCGGGGGGCATAGCTCCTACAATGAGCAGTTCTTC.

This sequence joins TRBV20-1 and TRBJ1-2; 9 positions match TRBD1. Looked up from germline, CDR1 is DFQATT and CDR2 is SNEGSKA (reference sequence). The CDR3 totals 13 residues. V gave up 3 bases and J gave up 5 bases; unmatched junction bases: 4. The DNA of the CDR3 is TGCAGTGCTAGGAAACAGGGGGCTTATGGCTACACCTTC. Translated: CSARKQGAYGYTF.

This clonotype has a handful of counts. V is TRBV5-1 and J is TRBJ2-5; 10 nucleotides agree with TRBD2. The V gene end was trimmed by 1 base and the J gene end by 0 bases; junction bases not matched to a gene: 15. Looked up from germline, CDR1 is SGHRS and CDR2 is YFSETQ. CDR3 length equals 20 residues. CDR3 amino acids: CASSLMTVIAGGPYQETQYF. CDR3 bases: TGCGCCAGCAGCTTGATGACAGTGATAGCGGGGGGCCCGTACCAAGAGACCCAGTACTTC.

J is TRBJ2-2 and V is TRBV5-4; D uncertain. This CDR3 has 10 amino acids. Germline values: CDR1 SGHNT, CDR2 YYREEE (reference sequence). Trimming cost V 7 bases and J 5 bases, with 3 bases left between them. The CDR3 DNA follows: TGTGCCAGCGGGACCGGGGAGCTGTTTTTT. Translation: CASGTGELFF.

This clonotype was seen a handful of times. The rearrangement joins TRBV4-1 to TRBJ1-5; 8 positions match TRBD1. V dropped 0 bases and J dropped 10; count of bases not matched to a gene: 17. The CDR3 spans 18 residues. In germline, CDR1 is MGHRA, CDR2 YSYEKL. The CDR3 nucleotides are TGCGCCAGCAGCCAAGATCCGGGACAGGCAGAAACGGAAGCACCCCAGCATTTT. Amino acid sequence: CASSQDPGQAETEAPQHF.

This clonotype came up a few times. The genes are TRBV19 and TRBJ2-6; 7 nucleotides align to TRBD2. This CDR3 contains 15 residues. J lost 2 bases, V lost 3 bases, and 1 base had no gene match. Germline CDR1 and CDR2: LNHDA and SQIVND (reference sequence). The CDR3 is CASSIGGTGANVLTF. The CDR3 DNA reads as TGTGCCAGTAGTATCGGGGGGACTGGGGCCAACGTCCTGACTTTC.

J is TRBJ1-1 and V is TRBV7-9; D not certain. This CDR3 has 16 amino acids. In germline, CDR1 is SEHNR, CDR2 FQNEAQ (reference sequence). Trimming left V 8 bases short and J 5 bases short, with 24 bases between. This CDR3 is CASGEGNLGKTTEAFF. CDR3 sequence (DNA): TGTGCCAGCGGGGAGGGTAATCTTGGGAAGACGACTGAAGCTTTCTTT.

The CDR3 protein is CSARAKWTSGSSFYNEQFF. The DNA of the CDR3 is TGCAGTGCTAGAGCCAAGTGGACTAGCGGGTCTTCCTTCTACAATGAGCAGTTCTTC. The V gene is TRBV20-1, the J gene TRBJ2-1; 11 nucleotides align to TRBD2. The V and J ends lost 1 base and 3 bases, in that order; junction bases with no gene match: 14. The CDR3 totals 19 residues. Germline V gene data show CDR1 as DFQATT and CDR2 as SNEGSKA (reference sequence).

There are many counts of this clonotype. The J gene is TRBJ2-3, the V gene TRBV27; perhaps TRBD2 as D (6 bases). Germline-derived CDR1 and CDR2 are MNHEY and SMNVEV (reference sequence). The CDR3 length is 14 residues. V shed 5 bases and J shed 2 bases, with 11 bases lying between them. The CDR3, as DNA: TGTGCCAGCAGTCCCCAGGACTACACAGATACGCAGTATTTT. Translation: CASSPQDYTDTQYF.

This clonotype was seen a handful of times. The chain employs TRBV5-1 and TRBJ1-2; unclear D gene. Germline V gives CDR1 SGHRS, CDR2 YFSETQ. This CDR3 is 13 amino acids long. Trimming stripped 0 bases from V and 4 bases from J, with 7 bases between. The CDR3 nucleotides are TGCGCCAGCAGCTTGGATGGTTTCTATGGCTACACCTTC. Protein product: CASSLDGFYGYTF. Combining the CDR3 with reference TRBV5-1 and TRBJ1-2 gives the whole variable domain KAGVTQTPRYLIKTRGQQVTLSCSPISGHRSVSWYQQTPGQGLQFLFEYFSETQRNKGNFPGRFSGRQFSNSRSEMNVSTLELGDSALYLCASSLDGFYGYTFGSGTRLTVV.

This clonotype was seen repeatedly, ten times or more. The V gene is TRBV2, the J gene TRBJ2-1; 11 positions agree with TRBD2. With 6 bases clipped from V and 0 bases from J, the junction kept 4 bases outside the gene matches. CDR3 length: 16 amino acids. Looked up from germline, CDR1 is SNHLY and CDR2 is FYNNEI. The CDR3 region has the DNA TGTGCCAGCAGAGGGACTAGCGGTAGCTCCTACAATGAGCAGTTCTTC. The encoded protein is CASRGTSGSSYNEQFF. Drawing the rest from reference TRBV2 and TRBJ2-1, the complete variable domain is EPEVTQTPSHQVTQMGQEVILRCVPISNHLYFYWYRQILGQKVEFLVSFYNNEISEKSEIFDDQFSVERPDGSNFTLKIRSTKLEDSAMYFCASRGTSGSSYNEQFFGPGTRLTVL.

This chain joins TRBV7-6 and TRBJ2-5; 8 bases match TRBD2. With 3 bases clipped from V and 1 base from J, the junction kept 10 bases outside the gene matches. This CDR3 region has 17 residues. Germline V CDR1 and CDR2: SGHVS, FNYEAQ. The CDR3: CASSLNSGEYIQETQYF. The CDR3 region has the DNA TGTGCCAGCAGCTTGAATAGCGGGGAATATATCCAAGAGACCCAGTACTTC. The full variable domain, its missing parts supplied by reference TRBV7-6 and TRBJ2-5, is GAGVSQSPRYKVTKRGQDVALRCDPISGHVSLYWYRQALGQGPEFLTYFNYEAQQDKSGLPNDRFSAERPEGSISTLTIQRTEQRDSAMYRCASSLNSGEYIQETQYFGPGTRLLVL.

This rearrangement joins TRBV5-1 to TRBJ2-7; TRBD1 is a possible D gene (5 bases). Trimming removed 0 bases from V and 3 bases from J, with 16 bases in between. The CDR3 is made up of 16 amino acids. Germline assignment: CDR1 SGHRS and CDR2 YFSETQ. The CDR3 region is CASSLVRGPGFYEQYF. Here the CDR3 DNA reads TGCGCCAGCAGCTTGGTAAGGGGTCCGGGTTTCTACGAGCAGTACTTC.

This clonotype was detected ten times or more. The chain recombines TRBV7-9 with TRBJ2-1, with D possibly matching TRBD1 (6 bases). This CDR3 contains 13 residues. V lost 3 bases and J lost 8, with 11 bases in between. Germline lookup yields CDR1 SEHNR and CDR2 FQNEAQ (reference sequence). CDR3: CASSLAGDHEQFF. In DNA, the CDR3 is TGTGCCAGCAGCTTGGCAGGGGACCATGAGCAGTTCTTC.

This clonotype was seen only a few times. This rearrangement joins TRBV5-6 to TRBJ2-7; weak D call: TRBD1 (6 bases). Germline V gives CDR1 SGHDT, CDR2 YYEEEE. Between the trimmed V and J ends, which lost 6 bases and 3 bases, there was a span of 16 bases. The CDR3 has 14 residues. The CDR3 reads CASTDGLGGYEQYF. The CDR3 DNA is TGTGCCAGCACCGACGGGCTAGGGGGCTACGAGCAGTACTTC.

This clonotype was recorded a few times. V and J are TRBV25-1 and TRBJ2-7; the D is unclear. Trimming left V 3 bases short and J 4 bases short, with 4 bases between. Germline loops: CDR1 MGHDK, CDR2 SYGVNS. CDR3 length: 11 amino acids. The CDR3 coding sequence is TGTGCCAGCAGTGAGTGGTACGAGCAGTACTTC. Amino acid sequence: CASSEWYEQYF.

The CDR3: CASCGLGDYNEQFF. The DNA of the CDR3 is TGTGCCAGCTGTGGACTAGGAGATTACAATGAGCAGTTCTTC. J is TRBJ2-1 and V is TRBV6-6; 7 bases are shared with TRBD2. CDR3 size: 14 residues. CDR1 MNHNY and CDR2 SVGAGI come from the germline V gene (reference sequence). Losses at the gene ends were 8 bases for V and 4 bases for J; bases not matched to a gene: 8.

The chain links TRBV24-1 to TRBJ2-2, with 7 bases that match TRBD2. In germline, CDR1 is KGHDR, CDR2 SFDVKD. The CDR3 runs to 16 residues. V shed 6 bases, J shed 1 base, and the junction held 7 bases outside the gene matches. The CDR3 DNA reads TGTGCCACCAGTCCCGCGGGAGTGGGGAACACCGGGGAGCTGTTTTTT. Translating gives CATSPAGVGNTGELFF.

This clonotype was observed a handful of times. The chain is built from TRBV9 and TRBJ2-1, with 9 bases matching TRBD2. Trimming at V came to 4 bases and at J to 4 bases, leaving 6 bases not matched to a gene. This CDR3 region has 15 residues. Germline assignment: CDR1 SGDLS and CDR2 YYNGEE. The CDR3 is CASSTPSGAYNEQFF. CDR3 coding DNA: TGTGCCAGCAGCACCCCTAGCGGGGCTTACAATGAGCAGTTCTTC.

The rearrangement links TRBV7-3 to TRBJ2-5; 10 bases fit TRBD2. After removal of 1 base from V and 5 bases from J, the junction contained 7 bases not matched to a gene. This CDR3 is 16 amino acids long. The germline CDR1 and CDR2 sequences are SGHTA and FQGTGA. CDR3 in amino acids: CASSLIATSGFETQYF. The DNA of the CDR3 is TGTGCCAGCAGCTTAATAGCGACTAGCGGGTTCGAGACCCAGTACTTC.